This entry lists 3 T cell receptor beta chains sequenced from one sample in a study of identical twins. TCRdb re-derived calls from the 5' RACE reads in MiXCR, one entry per CDR3 protein. The repertoire holds approximately 600,000 distinct CDR3 sequences, with roughly 7.2% as singletons. These data were also filed under a second study, of yellow fever vaccine responses in identical twins.

The sequenced material came from PBMCs. The receptors shown here come from a woman between 18 and 30 years old in good health.

V and J are TRBV20-1 and TRBJ2-3; D call uncertain. Germline V gene data show CDR1 as DFQATT and CDR2 as SNEGSKA (reference sequence). V was clipped by 1 base and J by 1 base, with 12 bases between them. The CDR3 is 15 residues long. CDR3 DNA sequence: TGCAGTGCTAGAGGGGTGCGGTCTGGCACAGATACGCAGTATTTT. Translating it yields CSARGVRSGTDTQYF.

The sample holds a few counts of this clonotype. The chain carries TRBV11-2 and TRBJ2-6, with D perhaps matching TRBD1 (6 bases). CDR1 and CDR2 (germline): SGHAT, FQNNGV. CDR3 length: 19 residues. V lost 1 base and J lost 0, with 16 bases in between. CDR3 in DNA: TGTGCCAGCAGCTTAGTTAAGAAGGGGGAGATCTCTGGGGCCAACGTCCTGACTTTC. Translation gives CASSLVKKGEISGANVLTF.

For the CDR3, the DNA is TGTGCCAGCAGTTTATTACGGCAGCCCCAAGCGGCGGCTGAAGCTTTCTTT. Translation: CASSLLRQPQAAAEAFF. This chain uses TRBV12-3 or TRBV12-4 with TRBJ1-1; no clear D gene. The ends were cut back, 2 bases at V and 6 bases at J, with 22 bases in the middle. The CDR3 contains 17 residues.